This T cell receptor beta chain was profiled in a study of shared clonotypes between healthy human individuals (dated by TCRdb to 2018 to 2021). Broadly, across the study: Two women and a few men aged 18 to 49 years were included in the cohort. For each donor, three plates each were used for CD4 naive and CD4 memory, two plates were used for CD8 naive, and one plate was used for CD8 memory. Blood TCR repertoires of about five healthy adults were deeply sequenced to estimate repertoire size and the extent of clonotype sharing between individuals. Libraries were prepared and TCR repertoires were sequenced by different laboratories using diverse techniques, in order to increase sequencing depth and limit assay-specific biases. Between about 0.94 and 10 billion PBMCs per donor were obtained by leukapheresis.

On this clone: The target of this receptor is not known. No qualities accompany the bases; no much larger clone lies one base away.

The CDR3 goes from the cysteine to the phenylalanine over 13 residues. Only the CDR3 region is kept as DNA, spanning 39 bases read in frame from base 1. The CDR1 and CDR2 encoded by the germline V gene (reference sequence) are MNHEY and SMNVEV. The junction carries 10 bases between V and J, which are trimmed by 3 bases and 4 bases respectively. Healthy HIV-negative adults with no recently reported acute infections or vaccinations were included as donors. Only Caucasian adults living in Nashville, Tennessee, USA were represented among the donors. The CD8 memory samples were a combination of magnetically selected CD45RO+ cells and CCR7-negative CD45RA+ effector memory (TemRA) cells. Blood was obtained by leukapheresis, after which PBMCs were separated by Ficoll-Histopaque density gradient centrifugation and cryopreserved in liquid nitrogen vapor phase. Analytical flow cytometry was used to check the purity and quantity of each magnetically sorted T cell population. Genomic DNA was isolated from each sorted fraction and quantified by UV absorbance on a Nanodrop 2000c.

Using the deep immunoSEQ assay, multiplex PCR amplified TCR CDR3 regions from genomic DNA. Extracted genomic DNA from each cell subset was distributed evenly across all wells of several immunoSEQ 96-well plates, and each plate was treated as a replicate. Each replicate PCR for sorted subsets received about 0.2 ug genomic DNA, equal to tens of thousands of T cell genomes. Purified libraries were quantified with a Qubit 3.0 fluorometer, sized on a Bioanalyzer 2100, and re-quantified with the KAPA Library Quantification kit. A separate single-read 150-cycle Illumina NextSeq 550 flow cell was used to sequence each immunoSEQ 96-well plate. The authors processed their data as follows. Because only junctional sequences without quality scores were contained in the immunoSEQ output, filtering matching that applied to full-length reads could not be performed. To assign V/J genes and CDR3, sequences were annotated against IMGT germline references using PyIR, a Python wrapper for IgBLAST v1.9. Any read was removed if the V/J assignment was weak (E-value above 1e-6), the CDR3 was missing, or the read contained stop codons, out-of-frame junctions, or ambiguous translated residues. A V3J clonotype was defined by an identical inferred V gene, J gene, and CDR3 amino acid sequence. To compute the percentage overlap between repertoires, the number of shared unique clonotypes was divided by the size of the smaller repertoire. Repertoire richness was assessed with RTK rarefaction, the Chao1 estimator, and Recon v2.1 estimates of unobserved clonotypes. Generation probabilities were computed with OLGA for all TCRbeta clonotypes obtained by the gDNA method from several donors. TCRdb provides this immuneACCESS table in a form limited to in-frame rearrangements. Some clones are lacking; in checked studies, under half of them reflect an unresolved V gene, and why the rest are absent is not known. V and J calls plus clone size are reproduced from that table; the DNA served to infer D and trimming. The sample table holds roughly 660,000 clones, of which 80% to 95% were seen once. The top ten clonotypes cover about 33% of the sample.

What the authors observed across the whole study: When several donors were compared, the shared fraction of clonotypes was around 4.6% for naive CD4, around 3.5% for naive CD8, 2.3% for memory CD4, and around 0.4% for memory CD8. Incomplete sequencing was indicated by rarefaction of sorted-subset datasets, despite the large sequencing depth. Because the study included a small number of donors, the genetic and exposure-history diversity represented was limited. Pairwise subsampling led to the expectation that sequencing depth would affect the degree of clonotype sharing among donors. Compared with non-shared clonotypes, clonotypes shared by all four sorted-subset donors had higher generation probabilities. Naive subsets generally had larger estimated clonotype richness than memory subsets. Sampling was restricted to blood, and TCR repertoires in tissue are likely to differ from TCR repertoires in blood.

This chain joins TRBV27 to TRBJ2-7, with the D call perhaps TRBD1 or TRBD2, as 5 bases match in each case. The TCR sequence derives from a man younger than 35 in good health. Some clones in this sample may be carry-over from other donors' samples. Sequenced material: memory CD8+ T cells from PBMCs. The cell subset or site label of this sample denotes: CD45RO+ cells pooled with CCR7-negative TemRA cells. The nucleotides are TGTGCCAGCAGTTTCGGGACCAAATACGAGCAGTACTTC. Its protein product is CASSFGTKYEQYF.